Presented here are 8 T cell receptor beta chains from one specimen sequenced in a study of T cell responses to AZD1222 COVID-19 vaccine. Measured with immunoSEQ multiplex PCR; TCRdb has only the in-frame clones, and not every one. The table records approximately 150,000 clones, nearly 90% of them present only once. This specimen was peripheral blood, taken on day 0 of AZD1222 vaccination. These receptors were obtained from an adult in good health.

This rearrangement joins TRBV5-5 to TRBJ2-7; 8 positions match TRBD1. The CDR3 is 13 amino acids. Germline loops: CDR1 SGHKS, CDR2 YYEKEE (reference sequence). Losses at the gene ends were 4 bases for V and 4 bases for J; bases not matched to a gene: 4. The CDR3 bases are TGTGCCAGCAGCAATCAGGGGGCATACGAGCAGTACTTC. This sequence encodes CASSNQGAYEQYF. The complete variable domain, with remaining parts taken from reference TRBV5-5 and TRBJ2-7, reads DAGVTQSPTHLIKTRGQQVTLRCSPISGHKSVSWYQQVLGQGPQFIFQYYEKEERGRGNFPDRFSARQFPNYSSELNVNALLLGDSALYLCASSNQGAYEQYFGPGTRLTVT.

This clone was counted between two and nine times. This sequence joins TRBV7-8 and TRBJ2-7; TRBD2 aligns across 13 bases. The germline gives CDR1 SGHVS, CDR2 FQNEAQ. After removal of 5 bases from V and 6 bases from J, the junction contained 1 base not matched to a gene. The CDR3 is 13 residues long. The CDR3 is CASSGLAGVEQYF. The CDR3 nucleotides read TGTGCCAGCAGCGGACTAGCGGGAGTCGAGCAGTACTTC.

The CDR3 DNA sequence: TGTGCCAGCAGCTTTGTGGTAGCGGGGCACTACGAGCAGTACTTC. As protein: CASSFVVAGHYEQYF. The chain is built from TRBV5-5 and TRBJ2-7, with 8 bases aligning to TRBD2. Germline CDR1 and CDR2: SGHKS and YYEKEE (reference sequence). V shed 2 bases, J shed 3 bases, and the junction held 7 bases outside the gene matches. CDR3 length equals 15 residues.

The sample holds one count of this clone. The chain combines TRBV19 with TRBJ1-5, with 9 bases lining up with TRBD1. Germline CDR1 is LNHDA and CDR2 is SQIVND (reference sequence). The J segment lost 2 bases and the V segment lost 6 bases, leaving 5 bases of the junction unmatched. This CDR3 region has 15 residues. The CDR3 is CASRAGQGGNQPQHF. The CDR3 DNA is TGTGCCAGTAGGGCGGGACAGGGAGGCAATCAGCCCCAGCATTTT.

The genes are TRBV30 and TRBJ2-7; D not resolved. From germline, CDR1 is GTSNPN and CDR2 SVGIG (reference sequence). V shed 0 bases and J shed 0 bases, with 6 bases lying between them. The CDR3 loop spans 13 amino acids. CDR3 coding DNA: TGTGCCTGGAGTGTGGGCAACTCCTACGAGCAGTACTTC. This sequence encodes CAWSVGNSYEQYF.

A few counts support this clone. This chain links TRBV7-8 with TRBJ2-1; 10 bases are shared with TRBD2. CDR1 and CDR2 from the germline V gene are SGHVS and FQNEAQ. Trimming took 1 base from V and 5 from J; bases not matched to a gene: 2. The CDR3 loop spans 15 amino acids. The chain's CDR3 is CASSLEGLANNEQFF. DNA for the CDR3: TGTGCCAGCAGCTTAGAGGGACTAGCGAACAATGAGCAGTTCTTC.

The V and J genes are TRBV28 and TRBJ1-4, with a tentative D call TRBD1 (6 bases). The CDR3 loop spans 14 amino acids. Trimming left V 2 bases short and J 11 bases short, with 15 bases between. Germline CDR1 MDHEN, CDR2 SYDVKM. The CDR3 is CASSLSRGAFKLFF. CDR3 DNA: TGTGCCAGCAGTTTAAGCAGGGGCGCCTTTAAACTGTTTTTT.

As to this clone: The identical CDR3 is also encoded by other nucleotide sequences in the sample. The V and J genes are TRBV9 and TRBJ2-2, with D unclear. The CDR3 has 13 residues. Germline assignment: CDR1 SGDLS and CDR2 YYNGEE. Trimming took off 4 bases at V and 2 bases at J, with 6 bases between the two ends. CDR3 region: CASSPGNTGELFF. Here the CDR3 DNA reads TGTGCCAGCAGCCCTGGAAACACCGGGGAGCTGTTTTTT.